These 2 T cell receptor beta chains were sequenced from one sample in a study of PD-L1 blockade in urothelial cancer. Indicated time point: peripheral blood 6 weeks after treatment start. The assay was immunoSEQ multiplex PCR, and TCRdb's table has in-frame clones only and misses some. The sample records about 76,000 clones, about 91% being singletons. Sequenced here: PBMCs, sampled around atezolizumab (anti-PD-L1) treatment. These receptors came from a woman aged 80 or over with urothelial cancer.

The V call is TRBV7-2, the J call TRBJ2-5; possibly TRBD2 for D (5 bases). CDR1 and CDR2 (germline): SGHTA, FQGNSA. The V and J ends lost 5 bases and 5 bases respectively, with 18 bases between them. The CDR3 consists of 15 residues. The CDR3: CASSPGGRADETQYF. CDR3 bases: TGTGCCAGCAGCCCCGGCGGGCGGGCCGATGAGACCCAGTACTTC. The entire variable domain, with the rest obtained from reference TRBV7-2 and TRBJ2-5, is as follows: GAGVSQSPSNKVTEKGKDVELRCDPISGHTALYWYRQSLGQGLEFLIYFQGNSAPDKSGLPSDRFSAERTGGSVSTLTIQRTQQEDSAVYLCASSPGGRADETQYFGPGTRLLVL.

This rearrangement joins TRBV2 to TRBJ2-7, with D unresolved. Germline V gene lookup returns CDR1 SNHLY and CDR2 FYNNEI. V was trimmed by 6 bases and J by 0 bases, leaving 15 bases between them. The CDR3 runs to 15 residues. CDR3 DNA sequence: TGTGCCAGCAGAGAGGTGAACCCGTACTCCTACGAGCAGTACTTC. Translated, it gives CASREVNPYSYEQYF. The full variable domain, in which reference TRBV2 and TRBJ2-7 provide the parts outside the CDR3, is EPEVTQTPSHQVTQMGQEVILRCVPISNHLYFYWYRQILGQKVEFLVSFYNNEISEKSEIFDDQFSVERPDGSNFTLKIRSTKLEDSAMYFCASREVNPYSYEQYFGPGTRLTVT.